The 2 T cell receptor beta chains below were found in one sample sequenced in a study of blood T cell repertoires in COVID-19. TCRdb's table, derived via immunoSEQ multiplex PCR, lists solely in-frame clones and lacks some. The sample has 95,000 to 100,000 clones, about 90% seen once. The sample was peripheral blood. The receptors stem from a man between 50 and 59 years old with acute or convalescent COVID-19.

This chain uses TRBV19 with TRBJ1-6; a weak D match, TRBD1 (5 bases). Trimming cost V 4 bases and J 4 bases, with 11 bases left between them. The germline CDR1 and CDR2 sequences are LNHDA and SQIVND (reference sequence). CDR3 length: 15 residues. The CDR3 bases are TGTGCCAGTAGTACAGGGTCAGCTTATAATTCACCCCTCCACTTT. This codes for CASSTGSAYNSPLHF.

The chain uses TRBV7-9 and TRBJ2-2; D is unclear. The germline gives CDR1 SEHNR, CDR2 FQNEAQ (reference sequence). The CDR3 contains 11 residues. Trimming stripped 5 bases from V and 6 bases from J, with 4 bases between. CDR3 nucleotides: TGTGCCAGCAGCCCCTCCGGGGAGCTGTTTTTT. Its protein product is CASSPSGELFF. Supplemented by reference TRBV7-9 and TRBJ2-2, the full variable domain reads DTGVSQNPRHKITKRGQNVTFRCDPISEHNRLYWYRQTLGQGPEFLTYFQNEAQLEKSRLLSDRFSAERPKGSFSTLEIQRTEQGDSAMYLCASSPSGELFFGEGSRLTVL.